These 25 T cell receptor beta chains were all obtained from the same sample, sequenced in a study of cytomegalovirus exposure and HLA in healthy donors. The PCR made use of 60 Vbeta and 13 Jbeta primers. Profiling relied on immunoSEQ multiplex PCR, and the TCRdb table lists in-frame clones only, not all of them. Of about 160,000 clones in the sample, 82% are singletons; the top ten hold 1.5%. The sample taken for sequencing was PBMCs. All receptors come from a girl between 5 and 17 years old in good health and CMV-seropositive.

Only one count was recorded for this clone. This chain connects TRBV4-1 to TRBJ2-7, with D possibly TRBD2 on 5 matching bases. The CDR3 contains 15 residues. Germline CDR1 reads MGHRA; CDR2 reads YSYEKL. V was pared by 4 bases and J by 6 bases, with 19 bases between. CDR3: CASSPGPLVVGEQYF. DNA of the CDR3: TGCGCCAGCAGCCCCGGCCCACTAGTTGTGGGCGAGCAGTACTTC.

This clone was observed a single time. The gene calls are TRBV7-6 and TRBJ1-1; possibly TRBD1 for D (6 bases). Trimming removed 5 bases at V and 3 bases at J, with 16 bases between. CDR3 length: 15 amino acids. Germline loops: CDR1 SGHVS, CDR2 FNYEAQ. The CDR3: CASSPQQGVDTEAFF. Here the CDR3 DNA reads TGTGCCAGCAGCCCACAACAGGGTGTGGACACTGAAGCTTTCTTT.

The genes are TRBV19 and TRBJ2-7, with D possibly TRBD1 on 5 matching bases. CDR1 and CDR2 from the germline V gene are LNHDA and SQIVND (reference sequence). V was clipped by 3 bases and J by 2 bases, with 11 bases between them. The CDR3 is 14 amino acids. The DNA for the CDR3 is TGTGCCAGTAGTATGGGGCAGAGAGCCTACGAGCAGTACTTC. Translating it yields CASSMGQRAYEQYF.

V usage is TRBV11-1 and J usage is TRBJ1-1; D is perhaps TRBD1 (6 bases). The ends were cut back, 5 bases at V and 10 bases at J, with 17 bases in the middle. Looked up from germline, CDR1 is SGHAT and CDR2 is FQDESV (reference sequence). CDR3 length: 13 amino acids. The CDR3 sequence: CASSLSSGGAAFF. The CDR3 DNA reads as TGTGCCAGCAGCCTCTCTTCGGGGGGGGCAGCTTTCTTT. The full variable domain, with the rest looked up from reference TRBV11-1 and TRBJ1-1, is EAEVAQSPRYKITEKSQAVAFWCDPISGHATLYWYRQILGQGPELLVQFQDESVVDDSQLPKDRFSAERLKGVDSTLKIQPAELGDSAMYLCASSLSSGGAAFFGQGTRLTVV.

This clone was found once. Here the CDR3 DNA reads TGTGCCAGCACAGGGACTAACACTGAAGCTTTCTTT. It encodes CASTGTNTEAFF. The V call is TRBV28, the J call TRBJ1-1; weak D call: TRBD1 (5 bases). V lost 7 bases to trimming and J lost 2 bases, with 8 bases between them. Germline V gives CDR1 MDHEN, CDR2 SYDVKM. The length of the CDR3 is 12 residues. The full variable domain, with the rest looked up from reference TRBV28 and TRBJ1-1, is DVKVTQSSRYLVKRTGEKVFLECVQDMDHENMFWYRQDPGLGLRLIYFSYDVKMKEKGDIPEGYSVSREKKERFSLILESASTNQTSMYLCASTGTNTEAFFGQGTRLTVV.

The V gene is TRBV28, the J gene TRBJ1-1; tentative D call: TRBD1 (5 bases). The CDR3 spans 12 residues. V was pared by 2 bases and J by 10 bases, with 11 bases between. The germline V gene encodes CDR1 MDHEN and CDR2 SYDVKM. The CDR3 region is CASSLRAGSAFF. DNA for the CDR3: TGTGCCAGCAGTTTACGGGCAGGGTCAGCTTTCTTT.

The V call is TRBV11-2, the J call TRBJ2-3; the D gene is possibly TRBD1 (5 bases). The V end lost 5 bases, the J end lost 1 base, and 10 bases lay between the germline ends. Germline lookup yields CDR1 SGHAT and CDR2 FQNNGV. This CDR3 comprises 14 residues. Written as DNA, the CDR3 is TGTGCCAGCAGCCCTACAGGCCGCACAGATACGCAGTATTTT. This encodes CASSPTGRTDTQYF. Full variable domain (remainder filled in from reference TRBV11-2 and TRBJ2-3): EAGVAQSPRYKIIEKRQSVAFWCNPISGHATLYWYQQILGQGPKLLIQFQNNGVVDDSQLPKDRFSAERLKGVDSTLKIQPAKLEDSAVYLCASSPTGRTDTQYFGPGTRLTVL.

In its sample, this clone was seen a few times. This chain connects TRBV27 to TRBJ1-5, with a tentative D call TRBD1 (5 bases). The V gene's germline CDR1 is MNHEY and CDR2 SMNVEV (reference sequence). V shed 3 bases and J shed 7 bases, with 10 bases lying between them. The CDR3 sequence is 13 residues long. The CDR3 DNA sequence: TGTGCCAGCAGTTTCCAGGGTAACCAGCCCCAGCATTTT. This sequence encodes CASSFQGNQPQHF.

The CDR3 reads CASSPSGTSGTYEQFF. The CDR3 nucleotides are TGTGCCAGCAGCCCGAGTGGAACTAGCGGGACTTATGAGCAGTTCTTC. This chain joins TRBV7-9 and TRBJ2-1, with 10 positions matching TRBD2. Germline-derived CDR1 and CDR2 are SEHNR and FQNEAQ (reference sequence). The J segment lost 8 bases and the V segment lost 5 bases, leaving 12 bases of the junction unmatched. The CDR3 runs to 16 residues.

CDR3 sequence: CASSYSGQGTDTQYF. The CDR3 DNA follows: TGTGCCAGCAGTTACTCGGGACAAGGCACAGATACGCAGTATTTT. The genes are TRBV6-6 and TRBJ2-3; weak D call: TRBD1 (6 bases). Germline V gene lookup returns CDR1 MNHNY and CDR2 SVGAGI (reference sequence). CDR3 size: 15 residues. Trimming pared 0 bases from V and 1 base from J, leaving 8 bases between.

The chain couples TRBV2 to TRBJ1-5; possibly TRBD1 for D (6 bases). The CDR3 contains 14 residues. The V gene's germline CDR1 is SNHLY and CDR2 FYNNEI. Between the trimmed V and J ends, which lost 0 bases and 9 bases, there was a span of 12 bases. CDR3 sequence reads: CASSEAGARGPQHF. CDR3 bases: TGTGCCAGCAGTGAAGCGGGGGCCCGGGGGCCCCAGCATTTT. Drawing the rest from reference TRBV2 and TRBJ1-5, the complete variable domain is EPEVTQTPSHQVTQMGQEVILRCVPISNHLYFYWYRQILGQKVEFLVSFYNNEISEKSEIFDDQFSVERPDGSNFTLKIRSTKLEDSAMYFCASSEAGARGPQHFGDGTRLSIL.

The chain uses TRBV7-8 and TRBJ1-2, with TRBD1 matching 7 bases. The V and J ends lost 5 bases and 8 bases, in that order; junction bases with no gene match: 14. Germline V gene sequence: CDR1 SGHVS, CDR2 FQNEAQ. CDR3 size: 15 residues. For the CDR3, the DNA is TGTGCCAGCAGCCCAAACAGACAGGGCCTGGACGGCTACACCTTC. Amino acids: CASSPNRQGLDGYTF.

The V and J genes are TRBV29-1 and TRBJ2-3; D perhaps matches TRBD2 (5 bases). V was trimmed by 3 bases and J by 0 bases, leaving 7 bases between them. The CDR3 spans 13 residues. The germline gives CDR1 SQVTM, CDR2 ANQGSEA. CDR3 protein: CSVDPGSTDTQYF. CDR3 DNA: TGCAGCGTTGACCCGGGAAGCACAGATACGCAGTATTTT.

This clone was seen once. The rearrangement joins TRBV2 to TRBJ2-5; D uncertain. From germline, CDR1 is SNHLY and CDR2 FYNNEI. V dropped 6 bases and J dropped 5 bases, with 7 bases sitting between them. This CDR3 is 11 amino acids long. CDR3 coding DNA: TGTGCCAGCAGACAATGGGAGACCCAGTACTTC. It encodes CASRQWETQYF.

The chain recombines TRBV7-3 with TRBJ1-4; TRBD1 is a possible D gene (6 bases). The V gene's germline CDR1 is SGHTA and CDR2 FQGTGA. V was shortened by 3 bases and J by 2 bases, with 19 bases between the two germline ends. This CDR3 comprises 18 residues. The CDR3 is CASSFEDRLFRTNEKLFF. The CDR3 DNA follows: TGTGCCAGCAGCTTCGAAGACAGGCTATTTCGTACTAATGAAAAACTGTTTTTT.

The V call is TRBV11-2, the J call TRBJ2-1; 8 nucleotides line up with TRBD2. CDR3 length: 13 amino acids. The germline CDR1 and CDR2 sequences are SGHAT and FQNNGV. Losses at the gene ends were 11 bases for V and 5 bases for J; bases not matched to a gene: 8. CDR3 residues: CAGSRGRNNEQFF. The CDR3 nucleotides are TGTGCCGGCTCCCGCGGGAGGAACAATGAGCAGTTCTTC.

The chain is built from TRBV15 and TRBJ2-1, with TRBD2 matching 8 bases. CDR1 is LNHNV, CDR2 YYDKDF, per germline (reference sequence). The V segment lost 6 bases and the J segment 0 bases; nucleotides outside the gene matches: 10. CDR3 size: 17 residues. The CDR3 sequence: CATSRMLAGRSYNEQFF. CDR3 in DNA: TGTGCCACCAGTAGGATGTTAGCGGGGCGCTCCTACAATGAGCAGTTCTTC.

This chain joins TRBV30 and TRBJ1-2; possible D gene TRBD1, 6 bases. This CDR3 has 13 amino acids. Trimming left V 5 bases short and J 3 bases short, with 13 bases between. Germline V gives CDR1 GTSNPN, CDR2 SVGIG (reference sequence). CDR3 DNA: TGTGCCTGGGGTTACAGGGCCCACTATGGCTACACCTTC. It encodes CAWGYRAHYGYTF.

The chain links TRBV7-9 to TRBJ1-3; weak D call: TRBD1 (5 bases). Germline CDR1 reads SEHNR; CDR2 reads FQNEAQ (reference sequence). With 2 bases removed from V and 0 bases from J, the gap between germline ends came to 17 bases. The CDR3 is made up of 18 amino acids. The CDR3 region has the DNA TGTGCCAGCAGCTTAACGTGGGGAGGGGCTAACTCTGGAAACACCATATATTTT. This sequence encodes CASSLTWGGANSGNTIYF.

In its sample, this clone was seen once. The rearrangement joins TRBV28 to TRBJ1-1; the D gene is possibly TRBD1 (5 bases). This CDR3 has 14 amino acids. Trimming removed 2 bases from V and 5 bases from J, with 12 bases in between. Germline V gene data show CDR1 as MDHEN and CDR2 as SYDVKM. As DNA, the CDR3 is TGTGCCAGCAGTTTACGGCCAGGGTTGACTGAAGCTTTCTTT. Translating it yields CASSLRPGLTEAFF. The full variable domain, in which reference TRBV28 and TRBJ1-1 provide the parts outside the CDR3, is DVKVTQSSRYLVKRTGEKVFLECVQDMDHENMFWYRQDPGLGLRLIYFSYDVKMKEKGDIPEGYSVSREKKERFSLILESASTNQTSMYLCASSLRPGLTEAFFGQGTRLTVV.

The J gene is TRBJ2-1, the V gene TRBV25-1, with 7 positions matching TRBD2. V shed 5 bases, J shed 0 bases, and the junction held 4 bases outside the gene matches. This CDR3 is 15 amino acids long. Germline V gene data show CDR1 as MGHDK and CDR2 as SYGVNS. CDR3 nucleotides: TGTGCCAGCAGTCCGCGGACTAGCTCCTACAATGAGCAGTTCTTC. Protein product: CASSPRTSSYNEQFF.

The rearrangement uses TRBV5-1 and TRBJ2-5; possibly TRBD1 for D (5 bases). This CDR3 spans 13 amino acids. The V end lost 0 bases, the J end lost 7 bases, and 10 bases lay between the germline ends. The germline V gene encodes CDR1 SGHRS and CDR2 YFSETQ. The DNA for the CDR3 is TGCGCCAGCAGCTTGGCCGACAGAGGGACCCAGTACTTC. Protein sequence: CASSLADRGTQYF.

This clone has only a few counts. The J gene is TRBJ1-3, the V gene TRBV9, with D unclear. The length of the CDR3 is 15 residues. V was cut by 0 bases and J by 0 bases, with 7 bases left in between. The germline gives CDR1 SGDLS, CDR2 YYNGEE. The CDR3: CASSVDHSSGNTIYF. In DNA, the CDR3 is TGTGCCAGCAGCGTAGATCACAGCTCTGGAAACACCATATATTTT.

This clone has just a few counts. This sequence joins TRBV7-2 and TRBJ1-2, with 7 bases that match TRBD1. Trimming took 5 bases from V and 0 from J; bases not matched to a gene: 12. CDR3 length: 17 residues. Germline V gene data show CDR1 as SGHTA and CDR2 as FQGNSA. Here the CDR3 DNA reads TGTGCCAGCAGCCACGAGGGCAGGGGGATTTCTAACTATGGCTACACCTTC. This gives the protein CASSHEGRGISNYGYTF.

This clone was counted only a few times. This chain links TRBV4-3 with TRBJ1-2; D gene uncertain. The V and J ends lost 1 base and 7 bases respectively, with 7 bases between them. The CDR3 runs to 12 residues. Per germline, CDR1 LGHNA and CDR2 YSLEER. The CDR3 reads CASSQGVGGYTF. The CDR3 nucleotides are TGCGCCAGCAGCCAAGGAGTCGGTGGCTACACCTTC.